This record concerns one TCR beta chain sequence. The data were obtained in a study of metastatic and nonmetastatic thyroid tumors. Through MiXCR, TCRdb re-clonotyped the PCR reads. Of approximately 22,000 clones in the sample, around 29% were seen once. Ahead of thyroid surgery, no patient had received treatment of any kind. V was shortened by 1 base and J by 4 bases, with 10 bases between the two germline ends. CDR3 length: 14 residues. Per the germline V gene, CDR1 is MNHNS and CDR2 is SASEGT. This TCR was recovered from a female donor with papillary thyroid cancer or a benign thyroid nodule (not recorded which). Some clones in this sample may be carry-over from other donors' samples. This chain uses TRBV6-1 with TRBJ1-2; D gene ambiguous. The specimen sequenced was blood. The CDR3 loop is CASSEGDGGYGYTF. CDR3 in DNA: TGTGCCAGCAGTGAAGGAGACGGAGGCTATGGCTACACCTTC.